The 4 T cell receptor beta chains presented below share a single source sample, sequenced in a study of blood T cell repertoires in COVID-19. The data were produced by immunoSEQ multiplex PCR, yet TCRdb's version contains in-frame clones alone and is incomplete. The sample has some 80,000 clones, about 86% seen once. Input material: peripheral blood. The receptors shown here come from a man of 80 years or more with acute or convalescent COVID-19.

The chain carries TRBV7-2 and TRBJ2-2, with 7 positions matching TRBD2. This CDR3 is built from 14 residues. The germline CDR1 and CDR2 sequences are SGHTA and FQGNSA. V was clipped by 6 bases and J by 4 bases; unmatched bases: 5. CDR3 DNA sequence: TGTGCCAGCAGGGTAGCGGGTCTCACCGGGGAGCTGTTTTTT. Translated, it gives CASRVAGLTGELFF.

This clone has only one observation. The chain is built from TRBV18 and TRBJ2-5; a weak D match, TRBD2 (5 bases). The ends were cut back, 3 bases at V and 4 bases at J, with 9 bases in the middle. The CDR3 runs to 13 residues. Germline V gene sequence: CDR1 KGHSH, CDR2 LQKENI. The CDR3 sequence: CASSPRVGETQYF. For the CDR3, the DNA is TGTGCCAGCTCACCGCGGGTGGGAGAGACCCAGTACTTC.

This sequence joins TRBV6-1 and TRBJ1-1, with D uncertain. V was clipped by 1 base and J by 7 bases, with 10 bases between them. This CDR3 is 13 amino acids long. Per the germline V gene, CDR1 is MNHNS and CDR2 is SASEGT. The CDR3 loop reads CASSEVELLEAFF. The DNA of the CDR3 is TGTGCCAGCAGTGAAGTTGAATTACTTGAAGCTTTCTTT.

This clone was seen only once. In the same sample, other DNA sequences code for this CDR3. The V call is TRBV12-3 or TRBV12-4, the J call TRBJ1-2; 7 bases map to TRBD1. The CDR3 is 13 residues long. V dropped 6 bases and J dropped 5; count of bases not matched to a gene: 6. The CDR3: CASSLQGIYGYTF. For the CDR3, the DNA is TGTGCCAGCAGCTTACAGGGGATTTATGGCTACACCTTC.